These 21 T cell receptor beta chains came from one sample sequenced in a study of blood T cell repertoires in COVID-19. TCRdb's table, derived via immunoSEQ multiplex PCR, lists solely in-frame clones and lacks some. The sample carries about 290,000 clones, roughly nine tenths recorded once. Sequences were obtained from PBMCs or T cells enriched from blood (not recorded which). The receptor source for this set is a woman aged 40 to 50 who had recovered from COVID-19.

The chain recombines TRBV6-5 with TRBJ1-3, with D unresolved. CDR1 MNHEY and CDR2 SVGAGI come from the germline V gene. Trimming shortened V by 6 bases and J by 0 bases, and 12 bases separated the two germline ends. CDR3 size: 15 residues. The CDR3 DNA follows: TGTGCCAGCAGCCACATGACACTCTCTGGAAACACCATATATTTT. Translated, it gives CASSHMTLSGNTIYF.

This chain joins TRBV5-8 and TRBJ2-1; a weak D match, TRBD2 (5 bases). Germline CDR1 SGHTS, CDR2 YDEGEE. V was clipped by 2 bases and J by 9 bases, with 18 bases between them. The CDR3 has 15 amino acids. CDR3 sequence: CASSFPSGRYGEQFF. Written as DNA, the CDR3 is TGTGCCAGCAGCTTTCCTTCGGGGAGATATGGTGAGCAGTTCTTC.

The chain joins TRBV30 to TRBJ1-1; tentatively, D is TRBD1 (6 bases). Trimming removed 0 bases at V and 11 bases at J, with 10 bases between. The CDR3 length is 11 residues. CDR1 GTSNPN and CDR2 SVGIG come from the germline V gene (reference sequence). For the CDR3, the DNA is TGTGCCTGGAGTGTTGACCAGGGGGCTTTCTTT. It codes for CAWSVDQGAFF.

The V gene is TRBV7-8, the J gene TRBJ1-6; TRBD1 matches at 7 bases. V trimming: 5 bases; J trimming: 11 bases; junction bases outside the gene matches: 9. The germline CDR1 and CDR2 sequences are SGHVS and FQNEAQ. The CDR3 sequence is 14 residues long. The CDR3 loop reads CASSDRQGGPPLHF. CDR3 DNA: TGTGCCAGCAGCGATCGACAGGGCGGCCCACCCCTCCACTTT.

This clone has a single count. The genes are TRBV28 and TRBJ2-2, with a weak D call TRBD2 (5 bases). Per the germline V gene, CDR1 is MDHEN and CDR2 is SYDVKM. The CDR3 totals 13 residues. V was trimmed by 9 bases and J by 6 bases, leaving 14 bases between them. CDR3 residues: CASYERVAGELFF. The CDR3 DNA follows: TGTGCCAGTTACGAGAGGGTGGCCGGGGAGCTGTTTTTT.

In its sample, this clone was seen a few times. This chain joins TRBV18 and TRBJ1-1; TRBD1 agrees at 8 bases. This CDR3 spans 16 amino acids. V gave up 3 bases and J gave up 0 bases; unmatched junction bases: 6. Germline CDR1 KGHSH, CDR2 LQKENI. The CDR3 spells CASSPPETGVNTEAFF. CDR3 DNA sequence: TGTGCCAGCTCACCCCCAGAGACAGGGGTGAACACTGAAGCTTTCTTT.

This rearrangement joins TRBV27 to TRBJ1-1; 9 nucleotides agree with TRBD1. The germline V gene encodes CDR1 MNHEY and CDR2 SMNVEV (reference sequence). V dropped 6 bases and J dropped 7; count of bases not matched to a gene: 6. The CDR3 runs to 13 residues. CDR3 nucleotides: TGTGCCAGCAGCCTGACAGGGGGGGATGAAGCTTTCTTT. It is translated as CASSLTGGDEAFF.

The chain has TRBV2 and TRBJ1-5; TRBD1 is a possible D gene (5 bases). Germline V CDR1 and CDR2: SNHLY, FYNNEI. V shed 4 bases and J shed 5 bases, with 9 bases lying between them. This CDR3 contains 13 residues. CDR3 in DNA: TGTGCCAGCAGTGTTTGGGGCCATCAGCCCCAGCATTTT. Translating gives CASSVWGHQPQHF.

The genes are TRBV5-1 and TRBJ2-7; 9 bases map to TRBD2. The CDR3 is 14 residues long. The trim removed 5 bases at V and 4 bases at J, leaving 7 bases unmatched. Germline assignment: CDR1 SGHRS and CDR2 YFSETQ. The CDR3 nucleotides are TGCGCCAGCAGACGGACTAGCGAAGGATACGAGCAGTACTTC. This sequence encodes CASRRTSEGYEQYF.

The CDR3 bases are TGTGCCAGCAGTTACTCGAGACTAGCGGGAGAATATGAGCAGTTCTTC. Translation gives CASSYSRLAGEYEQFF. J is TRBJ2-1 and V is TRBV6-5; 12 positions agree with TRBD2. In germline, CDR1 is MNHEY, CDR2 SVGAGI. The CDR3 is 16 amino acids. J lost 8 bases, V lost 0 bases, and 5 bases had no gene match.

The chain joins TRBV28 to TRBJ2-5, with 7 bases aligning to TRBD1. Losses at the gene ends were 8 bases for V and 5 bases for J; bases not matched to a gene: 5. Germline V gene data show CDR1 as MDHEN and CDR2 as SYDVKM. This CDR3 has 12 residues. The CDR3 nucleotides read TGTGCCAGCTACGACAGGGTGGAGACCCAGTACTTC. Encoded protein: CASYDRVETQYF.

The chain joins TRBV5-1 to TRBJ2-7, with 8 bases identical to TRBD2. The CDR3 loop spans 16 amino acids. V dropped 1 base and J dropped 3; count of bases not matched to a gene: 9. Germline-derived CDR1 and CDR2 are SGHRS and YFSETQ. The CDR3 DNA is TGCGCCAGCAGCTTGATTCCCCGGGGGGGTAACTACGAGCAGTACTTC. Its translation is CASSLIPRGGNYEQYF.

This clone was seen only a few times. The chain combines TRBV12-5 with TRBJ2-3; D is possibly TRBD2 (7 bases). Germline CDR1 and CDR2: LGHNT and FRNRAP. CDR3 size: 17 residues. The V and J ends lost 6 bases and 2 bases respectively, with 21 bases between them. CDR3 nucleotide sequence: TGTGCTAGTGGCTCGATCAGGGGCGGGGACTACACAGATACGCAGTATTTT. Protein product: CASGSIRGGDYTDTQYF. Looking up the rest from reference TRBV12-5 and TRBJ2-3 gives the full variable domain: DARVTQTPRHKVTEMGQEVTMRCQPILGHNTVFWYRQTMMQGLELLAYFRNRAPLDDSGMPKDRFSAEMPDATLATLKIQPSEPRDSAVYFCASGSIRGGDYTDTQYFGPGTRLTVL.

The rearrangement joins TRBV13 to TRBJ2-7, with 10 bases identical to TRBD2. From germline, CDR1 is PRHDT and CDR2 FYEKMQ (reference sequence). This CDR3 is 16 amino acids long. V dropped 0 bases and J dropped 5; count of bases not matched to a gene: 7. For the CDR3, the DNA is TGTGCCAGCAGCTTAGGAAAGCGGGAGGGCCTGGACGAGCAGTACTTC. Translated, it gives CASSLGKREGLDEQYF.

Written as DNA, the CDR3 is TGTGCCAGCAGCAGACAGAACACCGGGGAGCTGTTTTTT. Protein sequence: CASSRQNTGELFF. This chain connects TRBV7-3 to TRBJ2-2, with D unclear. CDR1 SGHTA and CDR2 FQGTGA come from the germline V gene. This CDR3 spans 13 amino acids. V lost 5 bases, J lost 1 base, and 5 bases lay in between.

The chain combines TRBV5-1 with TRBJ2-1; D is unresolved. The V end was cut by 0 bases, the J end by 4 bases, with 8 bases between. This CDR3 region has 14 residues. Germline-derived CDR1 and CDR2 are SGHRS and YFSETQ. CDR3 nucleotides: TGCGCCAGCAGCTTGGAGAACAGATACAATGAGCAGTTCTTC. Protein product: CASSLENRYNEQFF. The full variable domain, its missing parts supplied by reference TRBV5-1 and TRBJ2-1, is KAGVTQTPRYLIKTRGQQVTLSCSPISGHRSVSWYQQTPGQGLQFLFEYFSETQRNKGNFPGRFSGRQFSNSRSEMNVSTLELGDSALYLCASSLENRYNEQFFGPGTRLTVL.

This chain links TRBV14 with TRBJ1-2; D is unclear. Between the trimmed V and J ends, which lost 1 base and 5 bases, there was a span of 8 bases. The CDR3 contains 13 residues. Germline V CDR1 and CDR2: SGHDN, FVKESK. The CDR3 region is CASSQGQEYGYTF. The CDR3 nucleotides are TGTGCCAGCAGCCAAGGGCAGGAATATGGCTACACCTTC. Variable domain in full (rest from reference TRBV14 and TRBJ1-2): EAGVTQFPSHSVIEKGQTVTLRCDPISGHDNLYWYRRVMGKEIKFLLHFVKESKQDESGMPNNRFLAERTGGTYSTLKVQPAELEDSGVYFCASSQGQEYGYTFGSGTRLTVV.

The J gene is TRBJ2-3, the V gene TRBV30, with TRBD1 matching 7 bases. The CDR3 is made up of 12 amino acids. Trimming took 2 bases from V and 6 from J; bases not matched to a gene: 2. Looked up from germline, CDR1 is GTSNPN and CDR2 is SVGIG (reference sequence). CDR3 protein: CAWSLQGDTQYF. CDR3 coding DNA: TGTGCCTGGAGTTTACAGGGGGATACGCAGTATTTT.

The chain recombines TRBV29-1 with TRBJ2-3; D is uncertain. CDR1 SQVTM and CDR2 ANQGSEA come from the germline V gene. The CDR3 runs to 13 residues. Trimming cost V 2 bases and J 4 bases, with 10 bases left between them. CDR3 loop: CSVELYSADTQYF. In DNA, the CDR3 is TGCAGCGTTGAACTTTACTCCGCAGATACGCAGTATTTT.

The sample holds a few counts of this clone. The sample carries other DNA sequences with the same CDR3. This chain joins TRBV20-1 and TRBJ1-5; D is unclear. In germline, CDR1 is DFQATT, CDR2 SNEGSKA (reference sequence). The CDR3 has 12 amino acids. With 3 bases removed from V and 5 bases from J, the gap between germline ends came to 8 bases. CDR3 residues: CSASRRDQPQHF. CDR3 nucleotide sequence: TGCAGTGCTAGTCGGCGGGATCAGCCCCAGCATTTT.

J is TRBJ2-5 and V is TRBV7-9; 7 nucleotides line up with TRBD1. The CDR3 totals 15 residues. Trimming cost V 1 base and J 4 bases; bases outside gene matches: 6. The V gene's germline CDR1 is SEHNR and CDR2 FQNEAQ (reference sequence). The CDR3: CASSLGWGQRETQYF. The CDR3, as DNA: TGTGCCAGCAGCTTAGGCTGGGGACAGCGAGAGACCCAGTACTTC.